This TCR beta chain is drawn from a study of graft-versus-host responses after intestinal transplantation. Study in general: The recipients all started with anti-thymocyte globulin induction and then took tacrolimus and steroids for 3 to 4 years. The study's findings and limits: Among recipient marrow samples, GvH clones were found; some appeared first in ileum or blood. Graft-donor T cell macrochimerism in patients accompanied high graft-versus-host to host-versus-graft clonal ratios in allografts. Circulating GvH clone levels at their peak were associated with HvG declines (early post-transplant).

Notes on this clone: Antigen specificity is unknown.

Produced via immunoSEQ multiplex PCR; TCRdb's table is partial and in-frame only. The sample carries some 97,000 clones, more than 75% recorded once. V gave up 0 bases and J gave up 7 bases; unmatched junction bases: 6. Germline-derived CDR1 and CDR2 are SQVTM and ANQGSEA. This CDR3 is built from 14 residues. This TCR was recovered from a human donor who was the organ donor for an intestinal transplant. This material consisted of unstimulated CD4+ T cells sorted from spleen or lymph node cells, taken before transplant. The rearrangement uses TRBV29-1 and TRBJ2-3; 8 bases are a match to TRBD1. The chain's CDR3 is CSVEDTGGDNTQYF. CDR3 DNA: TGCAGCGTTGAAGATACAGGGGGAGATAATACGCAGTATTTT.